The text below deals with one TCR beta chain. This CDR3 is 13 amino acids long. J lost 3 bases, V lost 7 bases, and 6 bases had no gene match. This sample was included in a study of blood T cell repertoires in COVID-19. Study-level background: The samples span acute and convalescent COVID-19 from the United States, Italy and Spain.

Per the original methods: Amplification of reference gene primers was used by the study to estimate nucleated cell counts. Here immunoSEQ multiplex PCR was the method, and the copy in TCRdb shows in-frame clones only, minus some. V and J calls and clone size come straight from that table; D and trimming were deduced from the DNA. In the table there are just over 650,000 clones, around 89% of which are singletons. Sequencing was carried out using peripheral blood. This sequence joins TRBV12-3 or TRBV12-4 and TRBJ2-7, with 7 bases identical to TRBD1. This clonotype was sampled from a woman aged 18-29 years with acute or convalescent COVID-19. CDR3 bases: TGTGCCAGCAAAGAGGGGACAGTCTACGAGCAGTACTTC. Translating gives CASKEGTVYEQYF.